The 29 T cell receptor beta chains presented below share a single source sample, sequenced in a study of T cells after yellow fever vaccination. TCRdb re-called the 5' RACE reads with MiXCR, one entry per CDR3 protein. Seen here are nearly 300,000 distinct CDR3 sequences, approximately 8% observed once, and the top ten hold 3% to 4%. Source: CD4+ T cells sorted from PBMCs, taken 5 days after the yellow fever booster vaccination. These receptors were obtained from a man aged 18 to 30 who received the YFV17D yellow fever vaccine.

This sequence joins TRBV28 and TRBJ2-2; 11 bases are a match to TRBD2. The CDR3 runs 15 residues. Germline lookup yields CDR1 MDHEN and CDR2 SYDVKM. V lost 6 bases, J lost 4 bases, and 4 bases stayed unmatched. As DNA, the CDR3 is TGTGCCAGCAGCGCCGGACTAGCGGGCACCGGGGAGCTGTTTTTT. Encoded protein: CASSAGLAGTGELFF.

This clonotype has at least ten counts. V and J are TRBV29-1 and TRBJ2-7, with 8 positions matching TRBD1. Germline lookup yields CDR1 SQVTM and CDR2 ANQGSEA. The CDR3 length is 15 residues. The V gene end was trimmed by 2 bases and the J gene end by 4 bases; junction bases not matched to a gene: 10. CDR3 residues: CSVEIPGQGRYEQYF. The CDR3 coding sequence is TGCAGCGTTGAAATACCCGGACAGGGCCGATACGAGCAGTACTTC.

This clonotype was detected only a few times. The chain recombines TRBV12-3 or TRBV12-4 with TRBJ2-1, with TRBD2 identical over 7 bases. The trim removed 8 bases at V and 7 bases at J, leaving 14 bases unmatched. The CDR3 has 15 amino acids. The DNA of the CDR3 is TGTGCCAGCGGGTTGGGGCAAGCGGGACTTAATGAGCAGTTCTTC. Its protein product is CASGLGQAGLNEQFF.

The chain uses TRBV6-5 and TRBJ1-2; D is unclear. The ends were cut back, 8 bases at V and 6 bases at J, with 19 bases in the middle. Germline CDR1 MNHEY, CDR2 SVGAGI. This CDR3 comprises 14 residues. This chain's CDR3 is CASDYARGRHGYTF. The CDR3 nucleotides are TGTGCCAGCGACTACGCGAGAGGGCGTCATGGCTACACCTTC.

The CDR3 region is CSAATTNYGYTF. The CDR3 DNA reads TGCAGTGCTGCGACAACTAACTATGGCTACACCTTC. V gene TRBV20-1 combines with J gene TRBJ1-2; D is uncertain. Germline values: CDR1 DFQATT, CDR2 SNEGSKA (reference sequence). This CDR3 contains 12 residues. The V gene lost 5 bases and the J gene lost 0 bases, with 7 bases spanning the gap.

The chain combines TRBV4-3 with TRBJ2-7, with D maybe TRBD2 (7 bases). CDR1 is LGHNA and CDR2 is YSLEER in the germline V gene. The CDR3 has 18 residues. The V end was cut by 0 bases, the J end by 0 bases, with 18 bases between. CDR3 residues: CASSQDRRRGPFSYEQYF. The CDR3 DNA reads as TGCGCCAGCAGCCAAGATCGAAGGCGGGGGCCCTTCTCCTACGAGCAGTACTTC.

This clonotype was seen a few times. The chain joins TRBV20-1 to TRBJ1-1, with D possibly being TRBD1 (5 bases). Per germline, CDR1 DFQATT and CDR2 SNEGSKA (reference sequence). The V end lost 3 bases, the J end lost 1 base, and 9 bases lay between the germline ends. The CDR3 extends over 13 amino acids. This CDR3 is CSASRQGNTEAFF. As DNA, the CDR3 is TGCAGTGCTAGTCGGCAGGGGAACACTGAAGCTTTCTTT.

In its sample, this clonotype was seen a few times. One end of the junction fails to match germline, which may point to a read error. This chain links TRBV4-1 with TRBJ2-3; no definite D call. CDR3 length: 12 residues. Germline CDR1 is MGHRA and CDR2 is YSYEKL. The CDR3 region is CASSKDTDTQYF. The CDR3 DNA reads as TGCGCCAGCAGCAAAGACACGGATACGCAGTATTTT.

This clonotype was picked up a small number of times. The chain's CDR3 is CASSDEASPWADTQYF. As DNA, the CDR3 is TGTGCCAGCAGTGATGAAGCGTCCCCCTGGGCCGATACGCAGTATTTT. V is TRBV25-1 and J is TRBJ2-3; D gene ambiguous. The V gene lost 3 bases and the J gene lost 6 bases, with 19 bases spanning the gap. The CDR3 is made up of 16 amino acids. Germline-derived CDR1 and CDR2 are MGHDK and SYGVNS.

This clonotype has only a few counts. The chain combines TRBV20-1 with TRBJ2-4; D gene ambiguous. Germline V lookup: CDR1 DFQATT, CDR2 SNEGSKA (reference sequence). The CDR3 consists of 14 residues. Trimming left V 6 bases short and J 0 bases short, with 12 bases between. CDR3 in amino acids: CSAPGGAAKNIQYF. CDR3 DNA sequence: TGCAGTGCCCCCGGCGGCGCAGCCAAAAACATTCAGTACTTC.

The rearrangement uses TRBV10-1 and TRBJ1-1; TRBD1 matches at 11 bases. The ends lost 3 bases at V and 6 bases at J; junction bases unmatched: 3. The length of the CDR3 is 14 residues. Germline lookup yields CDR1 WNHNN and CDR2 SYGVQD (reference sequence). The CDR3 loop reads CASSDPGQGAEAFF. The CDR3 DNA is TGCGCCAGCAGTGATCCGGGACAGGGGGCTGAAGCTTTCTTT.

This clonotype was observed many times. The J gene is TRBJ2-3, the V gene TRBV20-1; 10 bases align to TRBD2. Germline CDR1 and CDR2: DFQATT and SNEGSKA (reference sequence). CDR3 length: 14 amino acids. The V gene end was trimmed by 3 bases and the J gene end by 1 base; junction bases not matched to a gene: 1. CDR3 DNA sequence: TGCAGTGCTAGGCTAGCGGGGGGCACAGATACGCAGTATTTT. This encodes CSARLAGGTDTQYF.

This clonotype has just a few counts. This chain uses TRBV5-6 with TRBJ1-2; a possible D gene is TRBD1 (6 bases). The V end was cut by 4 bases, the J end by 2 bases, with 12 bases between. Germline V gene data show CDR1 as SGHDT and CDR2 as YYEEEE. The CDR3 is 14 residues long. CDR3 DNA: TGTGCCAGCAGCGTCACTCAGGGGAACTATGGCTACACCTTC. This translates into CASSVTQGNYGYTF.

This clonotype was counted only a few times. This rearrangement joins TRBV27 to TRBJ1-1; TRBD1 agrees at 11 bases. V shed 5 bases and J 12 bases; nucleotides not matched to a gene: 11. Germline V gene lookup returns CDR1 MNHEY and CDR2 SMNVEV (reference sequence). There are 14 residues in the CDR3. CDR3: CASSPAPGQGETFF. The DNA of the CDR3 is TGTGCCAGCAGTCCCGCCCCGGGACAGGGGGAAACTTTCTTT.

Of note for this clonotype: The junction and the germline gene differ at one end; a read error may be behind it. The gene calls are TRBV7-9 and TRBJ1-4; D is undetermined. The CDR3 runs to 15 residues. The V gene's germline CDR1 is SEHNR and CDR2 FQNEAQ (reference sequence). The CDR3 region is CASSLVLTTNEKLIF. The CDR3 DNA is TGTGCCAGCAGCTTAGTGTTAACAACTAATGAAAAACTGATTTTT.

This clonotype showed up just a few times. This chain uses TRBV9 with TRBJ1-6; D perhaps matches TRBD1 (6 bases). This CDR3 is 16 amino acids long. Germline V gene lookup returns CDR1 SGDLS and CDR2 YYNGEE. Trimming removed 0 bases at V and 9 bases at J, with 16 bases between. CDR3 nucleotide sequence: TGTGCCAGCAGCGTAGACGGGACATTAGGGATTTCACCCCTCCACTTT. Protein product: CASSVDGTLGISPLHF.

CDR3 in amino acids: CASSNPVQGLHEQYV. CDR3 nucleotide sequence: TGTGCCAGCAGCAACCCGGTACAGGGTCTGCACGAGCAGTACGTC. The chain joins TRBV28 to TRBJ2-7; possibly TRBD1 for D (6 bases). Trimming removed 6 bases from V and 5 bases from J, with 20 bases in between. Germline-derived CDR1 and CDR2 are MDHEN and SYDVKM. The CDR3 has 15 residues.

This clonotype was detected only a few times. The chain has TRBV7-2 and TRBJ2-5; 9 bases match TRBD2. The CDR3 has 16 residues. V shed 0 bases and J 3 bases; nucleotides not matched to a gene: 5. Per the germline V gene, CDR1 is SGHTA and CDR2 is FQGNSA. CDR3 DNA sequence: TGTGCCAGCAGCTTAGCTGGCGGGGGGGAAGAAGAGACCCAGTACTTC. Translating it yields CASSLAGGGEEETQYF.

The chain joins TRBV20-1 to TRBJ2-3; 9 bases fit TRBD2. Germline CDR1 DFQATT, CDR2 SNEGSKA (reference sequence). V lost 4 bases to trimming and J lost 0 bases; unmatched junction nucleotides: 8. This CDR3 is built from 16 residues. CDR3 loop: CSAISTSGSSTDTQYF. DNA of the CDR3: TGCAGTGCTATTTCTACTAGCGGGTCGAGCACAGATACGCAGTATTTT.

The rearrangement links TRBV18 to TRBJ1-5, with D tentatively TRBD1 (6 bases). Germline CDR1 is KGHSH and CDR2 is LQKENI. This CDR3 has 15 residues. Trimming pared 5 bases from V and 2 bases from J, leaving 13 bases between. CDR3 sequence: CASSEDSGGNQPQHF. CDR3 DNA sequence: TGTGCCAGCTCAGAGGACAGTGGGGGCAATCAGCCCCAGCATTTT.

This clonotype has more than one count but fewer than ten. This chain uses TRBV30 with TRBJ2-7; D remains ambiguous. Trimming removed 1 base from V and 3 bases from J, with 4 bases in between. The germline V gene encodes CDR1 GTSNPN and CDR2 SVGIG (reference sequence). This CDR3 has 11 amino acids. CDR3 coding DNA: TGTGCCTGGAGTGCTTTCTACGAGCAGTACTTC. Translation gives CAWSAFYEQYF.

The chain couples TRBV5-1 to TRBJ2-2, with TRBD1 matching over 8 bases. The CDR3 loop spans 17 amino acids. V lost 4 bases, J lost 4 bases, and 12 bases stayed unmatched. CDR1 SGHRS and CDR2 YFSETQ come from the germline V gene. The CDR3 reads CASSRGTGPLGTGELFF. The DNA for the CDR3 is TGCGCCAGCAGCCGCGGGACAGGACCCCTCGGCACCGGGGAGCTGTTTTTT. Supplemented by reference TRBV5-1 and TRBJ2-2, the full variable domain reads KAGVTQTPRYLIKTRGQQVTLSCSPISGHRSVSWYQQTPGQGLQFLFEYFSETQRNKGNFPGRFSGRQFSNSRSEMNVSTLELGDSALYLCASSRGTGPLGTGELFFGEGSRLTVL.

This clonotype was detected many times. The V call is TRBV7-9, the J call TRBJ2-3; D is unclear. Per the germline V gene, CDR1 is SEHNR and CDR2 is FQNEAQ (reference sequence). The germline V and J ends were trimmed by 3 bases and 9 bases, with 10 bases remaining between them. The CDR3 sequence is 12 residues long. The CDR3, as DNA: TGTGCCAGCAGCTTTGTAGGCCGGACGCAGTATTTT. Its protein product is CASSFVGRTQYF.

The chain carries TRBV18 and TRBJ2-1; the match to TRBD2 covers 8 bases. Looked up from germline, CDR1 is KGHSH and CDR2 is LQKENI. The CDR3 has 18 amino acids. Losses at the gene ends were 0 bases for V and 5 bases for J; bases not matched to a gene: 12. CDR3 DNA: TGTGCCAGCTCACCACCAAGTATCAGCGGGGGTATTAACAATGAGCAGTTCTTC. Its translation: CASSPPSISGGINNEQFF.

This clonotype was detected many times. The genes are TRBV19 and TRBJ2-3; D tentatively reads TRBD1 or TRBD2 (5 bases each). Looked up from germline, CDR1 is LNHDA and CDR2 is SQIVND (reference sequence). CDR3 length: 15 amino acids. V was shortened by 1 base and J by 1 base, with 9 bases between the two germline ends. CDR3 coding DNA: TGTGCCAGTAGTATAGTCGGGACGGGCACAGATACGCAGTATTTT. Residues: CASSIVGTGTDTQYF.

The CDR3, as DNA: TGTGCCAGCAGTATCCAAAGGGGCGGAGGGGGGGCCCAGTACTTC. Amino acids: CASSIQRGGGGAQYF. This chain links TRBV2 with TRBJ2-5; perhaps TRBD2 as D (7 bases). Trimming removed 5 bases from V and 9 bases from J, with 22 bases in between. Germline V lookup: CDR1 SNHLY, CDR2 FYNNEI. The CDR3 is 15 amino acids.

This chain joins TRBV6-2 or TRBV6-3 and TRBJ1-1; D is undetermined. Germline V gene lookup returns CDR1 MNHEY and CDR2 SVGEGT. CDR3 length equals 16 residues. Trimming took 0 bases from V and 0 from J, leaving 11 bases between them. The CDR3 loop is CASSYSTRVMNTEAFF. The CDR3 bases are TGTGCCAGCAGTTACTCGACGAGAGTGATGAACACTGAAGCTTTCTTT.

The rearrangement uses TRBV20-1 and TRBJ2-7, with a possible D match to TRBD1 (5 bases). The V gene's germline CDR1 is DFQATT and CDR2 SNEGSKA (reference sequence). The CDR3 consists of 13 residues. V was pared by 6 bases and J by 0 bases, with 12 bases between. The CDR3 here is CSAPDTFSYEQYV. The CDR3 nucleotides are TGCAGTGCACCGGACACTTTCTCCTACGAGCAGTACGTC.

This clonotype has a handful of counts. The V and J genes are TRBV5-1 and TRBJ2-5; 7 bases line up with TRBD1. The CDR3 runs 17 residues. The V gene end was trimmed by 0 bases and the J gene end by 1 base; junction bases not matched to a gene: 9. Germline V CDR1 and CDR2: SGHRS, YFSETQ. The CDR3 here is CASSLAITGVSQETQYF. CDR3 coding DNA: TGCGCCAGCAGCTTGGCAATAACAGGGGTTTCCCAAGAGACCCAGTACTTC.